This TCR beta chain was identified in a study of radiation and T cells in renal cell carcinoma (dated by TCRdb to about 2020). Notes on the research overall: In total, about 51 samples underwent TCR beta sequencing: roughly 26 tumors plus 27 peripheral blood samples. The final blood draw took place at 4 weeks after radiation, the same time as nephrectomy. Across all 50 or so samples, 4,016,671 unique CDR3 nucleotide sequences, encoding 2.5 million to 3 million unique CDR3 amino acid sequences, were identified. Study-level results and caveats: No pretreatment tumor biopsies were available, so the baseline intratumoral presence of clonotypes could not be determined. Changes in the blood repertoire were not tracked past 4 weeks after treatment. Because the trial had a single-armed design, the trial could not examine how radiation dose or scheduling affected the TCR repertoire. In blood, the top tumor clonotypes increased from baseline to 2 weeks after radiation and then shrank by 4 weeks, which suggests a temporary expansion of tumor-resident clones.

Based on the germline V gene, the CDR1 and CDR2 sequences are MDHEN and SYDVKM. Trimming leaves V shorter by 5 bases and J shorter by 3 bases, with the junction holding 11 bases beyond the gene matches. The CDR3 spans 16 residues, from the cysteine through the phenylalanine. Kept here is only the CDR3 DNA, which spans 48 bases and is read in frame from base 1. TCR beta libraries were generated from genomic DNA with the immunoSEQ kit, following the manufacturer's recommendations. For library preparation, a first multiplex PCR was performed with proprietary primers, followed by a second PCR in which unique barcodes were added, and bead cleanups were performed after each round. Each sample batch included a kit-provided positive control reaction and a negative control reaction. The final libraries were assessed on an Agilent 4200 TapeStation D1000 ScreenTape, pooled by volume, and quantified by qPCR. Sequencing was performed on an Illumina NextSeq500 using a MidOutput 150-cycle cartridge, with 156 Read1 cycles, 15 Index1 cycles, and the kit custom primers. The pooled library was loaded at 1.0 pM, with a roughly 18% PhiX control spiked in. On the authors' methods: Vendor-processed data were analyzed in R, with a clonotype defined as all T cells sharing the same CDR3 nucleotide sequence. In the clone abundance analyses, frequencies in each sample were normalized to that sample's 10,000 most abundant clones. Public T cell clones, which averaged fewer than five per sample, were excluded before analysis. Tumor-enriched and baseline blood-enriched clonotypes were defined by at least a 32-fold difference in abundance between compartments. A beta-binomial differential abundance model was used to identify clonotypes that expanded or contracted between blood time points. The Baroni-Urbani and Buser coefficient was used to measure tumor-blood repertoire similarity, and groups were compared with two-tailed Wilcoxon tests in R. The source is immuneACCESS, and TCRdb retained only in-frame sequences with V and J called. Part of the clones is not carried over; for the studies checked, unresolved V genes explain less than half of this, and the remainder is unexplained. From that table come the V and J calls and clone size; the DNA was used to work out D and trimming. The sample yields around 74,000 clones; roughly 85% were counted once. Around 2.5% of the sample is in the top ten clones.

A word on this clone: Its antigen has not been determined. Base-call qualities are not available, and no considerably larger clone is one nucleotide away.

In light of the paper, this sample's time point label describes: blood 4 weeks post-SBRT, at nephrectomy. According to the study, the label for this sample's treatment or condition signals: 15 Gy SBRT to primary tumor, nephrectomy 4 weeks later. The samples were obtained from a clinical trial, where primary renal cell carcinomas were treated with 15 Gy stereotactic body radiation therapy and then removed by nephrectomy 4 weeks afterward. To follow tumor-enriched clonotypes, serial peripheral blood was collected from radiation-treated patients at baseline and at 2 weeks and 4 weeks after SBRT. Renal cell carcinoma with clear cell pathology was present in all patients. Genomic DNA for TCR sequencing was prepared using the QIAamp DNA Blood Mini Kit (Qiagen). The analyses included only samples that passed all quality control checks.

This receptor was identified in a woman aged 55-70 years with renal cell carcinoma. Rearrangement joined TRBV28 to TRBJ2-7; 9 middle bases align to TRBD1. The sequenced sample was blood, obtained from a patient whose treatment included radiotherapy and nephrectomy. CDR3 sequence: CASSTWTGTGYYEQYF. Read as DNA, the sequence is TGTGCCAGCAGTACTTGGACCGGGACAGGGTACTACGAGCAGTACTTC.